The T cell receptor beta chain described here comes from a study of shared clonotypes between healthy human individuals. Produced via immunoSEQ multiplex PCR; TCRdb's table is partial and in-frame only. Among about 2.4 million clones, 90% to 95% were seen once, and the ten largest hold roughly 0.14%. The CDR3 totals 15 residues. Germline V lookup: CDR1 SGHTA, CDR2 FQGNSA. The V end lost 2 bases, the J end lost 0 bases, and 8 bases lay between the germline ends. The sequence came from a man younger than 35 in good health. The sequencing sample was made of naive CD4+ T cells sorted from blood. Sample subset: CD45RA+ positively selected. The chain couples TRBV7-2 to TRBJ1-3; unclear D gene. The CDR3 bases are TGTGCCAGCAGCTTATACGGCAGCTCTGGAAACACCATATATTTT. Translating it yields CASSLYGSSGNTIYF.